This T cell receptor beta chain was sequenced for a study of blood T cell repertoires in COVID-19. Method: immunoSEQ multiplex PCR; TCRdb's copy keeps in-frame clones and lacks some. This table holds roughly 340,000 clones, roughly 90% found once. Trimming stripped 5 bases from V and 3 bases from J, with 12 bases between. Germline CDR1 SGHDN, CDR2 FVKESK. This CDR3 region has 14 residues. The origin of this receptor is a woman in her thirties with COVID-19, enrolled during active disease. The chain links TRBV14 to TRBJ2-3; maybe TRBD2 (5 bases). The material sequenced was peripheral blood. CDR3 DNA: TGTGCCAGCAGCGCCCCACTAGTGACAGATACGCAGTATTTT. As protein: CASSAPLVTDTQYF.